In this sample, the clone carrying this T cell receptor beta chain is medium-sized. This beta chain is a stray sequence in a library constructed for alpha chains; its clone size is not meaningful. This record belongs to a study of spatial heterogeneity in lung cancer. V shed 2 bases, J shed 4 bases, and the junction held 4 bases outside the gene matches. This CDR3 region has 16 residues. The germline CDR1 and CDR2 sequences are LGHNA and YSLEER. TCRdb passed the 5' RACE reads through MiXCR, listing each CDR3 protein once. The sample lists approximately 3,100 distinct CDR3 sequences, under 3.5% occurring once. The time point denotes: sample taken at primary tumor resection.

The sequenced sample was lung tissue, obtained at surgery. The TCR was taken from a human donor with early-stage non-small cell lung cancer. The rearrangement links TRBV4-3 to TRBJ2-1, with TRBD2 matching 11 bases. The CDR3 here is CASSQSSGGLYNEQFF. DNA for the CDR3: TGCGCCAGCAGCCAATCTAGCGGGGGGTTATACAATGAGCAGTTCTTC.